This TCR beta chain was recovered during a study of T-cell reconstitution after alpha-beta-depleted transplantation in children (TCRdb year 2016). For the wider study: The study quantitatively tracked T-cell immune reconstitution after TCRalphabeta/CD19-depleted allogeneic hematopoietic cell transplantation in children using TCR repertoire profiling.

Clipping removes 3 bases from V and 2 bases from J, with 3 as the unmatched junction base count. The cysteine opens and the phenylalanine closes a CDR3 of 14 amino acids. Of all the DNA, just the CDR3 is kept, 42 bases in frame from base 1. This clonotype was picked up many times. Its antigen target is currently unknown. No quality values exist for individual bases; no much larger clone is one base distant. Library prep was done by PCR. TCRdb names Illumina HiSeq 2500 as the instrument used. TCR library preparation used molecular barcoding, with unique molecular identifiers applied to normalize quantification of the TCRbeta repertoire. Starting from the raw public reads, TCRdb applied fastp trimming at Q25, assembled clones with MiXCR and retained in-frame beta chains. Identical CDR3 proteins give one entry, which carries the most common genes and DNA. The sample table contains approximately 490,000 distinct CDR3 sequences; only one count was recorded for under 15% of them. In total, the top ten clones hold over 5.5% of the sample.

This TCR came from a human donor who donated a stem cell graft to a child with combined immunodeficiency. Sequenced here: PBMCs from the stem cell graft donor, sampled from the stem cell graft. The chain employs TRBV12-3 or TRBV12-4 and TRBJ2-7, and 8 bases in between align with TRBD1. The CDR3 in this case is CASSLGQVAYEQYF. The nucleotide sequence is TGTGCCAGCAGTTTGGGACAGGTGGCCTACGAGCAGTACTTC.